Listed below are T cell receptor beta chains from one sample, sequenced in a study of T cell responses to AZD1222 COVID-19 vaccine. The protocol was immunoSEQ multiplex PCR, while the TCRdb copy is restricted to in-frame clones and leaves out a portion. The sample holds about 81,000 clones, around 90% seen once. The sample was peripheral blood, taken 28 days after the second AZD1222 dose. These receptors all come from an adult who received the AZD1222 COVID-19 vaccine. The CDR3 runs from the conserved cysteine through the conserved F or W. The D gene is left open where the match is weak. Only part of the rows carry a size: once, few, many, or a class if the clone is expanded.

TRBJ2-1 | . | TRBV27 | TRBD1 | TGTGCCAGCAGTTCGCCCTATGGACAGGGCCACAATGAGCAGTTCTTC | CASSSPYGQGHNEQFF
TRBJ2-1 | . | TRBV15 | TRBD1 | TGTGCCACCAGCCGACCCGGGACAGGGGATTATGAGCAGTTCTTC | CATSRPGTGDYEQFF
TRBJ1-1 | . | TRBV9 | . | TGTGCCAGCAGCCCCCCTCGTACCCCTGAAGCTTTCTTT | CASSPPRTPEAFF
TRBJ2-7 | . | TRBV1 | . | TGCACCAGCAGCCAAGTGGGAGGCCGGGACCCCCCGCGGGAGCAGTACTTC | CTSSQVGGRDPPREQYF
TRBJ1-6 | . | TRBV18 | . | TGTGCCAGCTCACCACCGGGCAGCAATTCACCCCTCCACTTT | CASSPPGSNSPLHF
TRBJ2-2 | . | TRBV18 | TRBD2 | TGTGCCAGCTCATTTAGGACTAGCGGATTGAACACCGGGGAGCTGTTTTTT | CASSFRTSGLNTGELFF
TRBJ1-4 | once | TRBV23-1 | . | TGCGCCAGCAGTCAATCTGGGGATTTTGGGGAAGCGCGTGAAAAACTGTTTTTT | CASSQSGDFGEAREKLFF
TRBJ1-2 | . | TRBV2 | . | TGTGCCAGCAGTGAAACCCGGACAGTAGCTAACTATGGCTACACCTTC | CASSETRTVANYGYTF
TRBJ2-7 | . | TRBV19 | TRBD2 | TGTGCCAGTAGTATGAGAATTAGCGGGACTTACGAGCAGTACTTC | CASSMRISGTYEQYF
TRBJ1-5 | . | TRBV28 | . | TGTGCCAGCAGTTTATGGGATAGCAATCAGCCCCAGCATTTT | CASSLWDSNQPQHF
TRBJ2-7 | . | TRBV24-1 | TRBD1 | TGTGCCACCAGTGACCCTGCGGACAGGGGCGGGTACGAGCAGTACTTC | CATSDPADRGGYEQYF
TRBJ2-1 | . | TRBV18 | . | TGTGCCAGCTCACCACAGAGGACTGGCAATGAGCAGTTCTTC | CASSPQRTGNEQFF
TRBJ1-2 | . | TRBV7-9 | . | TGTGCCAGCAGCCCTTCTCTAGCTAACTATGGCTACACCTTC | CASSPSLANYGYTF
TRBJ2-7 | . | TRBV9 | TRBD1 | TGTGCCAGCAGCTCGCAGGGGGTCGAGCAGTACTTC | CASSSQGVEQYF
TRBJ2-3 | . | TRBV4-1 | . | TGCGCCAGCAGCCGCGGCCTTGGGGCAGATACGCAGTATTTT | CASSRGLGADTQYF
TRBJ2-7 | once | TRBV28 | TRBD2 | TGTGCCAGCAGTTTCGTCTGGTCCACTAGCGGGGTTAGCTCCTACGAGCAGTACTTC | CASSFVWSTSGVSSYEQYF
TRBJ1-6 | . | TRBV20-1 | . | TGCAGTGCTAGTGGCGGGGCGCCTTATAATTCACCCCTCCACTTT | CSASGGAPYNSPLHF
TRBJ2-7 | . | TRBV5-4 | TRBD2 | TGTGCCAGCAGCTTGGGGACTAGCGGGAGAGACGAGCAGTACTTC | CASSLGTSGRDEQYF
TRBJ1-1 | . | TRBV3-1/TRBV3-2 | TRBD1 | TGTGCCAGCAGCTACGGGACAGGGATTGAAGCTTTCTTT | CASSYGTGIEAFF
TRBJ2-7 | once | TRBV28 | TRBD1 | TGTGCCAGCAGGCAGGGCGGGACAGGGGTCGAATTAACCTACGAGCAGTACTTC | CASRQGGTGVELTYEQYF
TRBJ2-1 | . | TRBV11-2 | . | TGTGCCAGCAGCTTAGTAAAGGGAAAGGGCAATGAGCAGTTCTTC | CASSLVKGKGNEQFF
TRBJ2-7 | . | TRBV18 | . | TGTGCCAGCTCCCTGAATGAGGCCCCTTTGTCCTACGAGCAGTACTTC | CASSLNEAPLSYEQYF
TRBJ1-1 | . | TRBV6-2/TRBV6-3 | TRBD1 | TGTGCCAGCAGTTACGATTATTTTGGGACAGTGAACACTGAAGCTTTCTTT | CASSYDYFGTVNTEAFF
TRBJ2-7 | . | TRBV18 | . | TGTGCCAGCTCACCCAAGGAAGGCTCCGAGCAGTACTTC | CASSPKEGSEQYF
TRBJ1-6 | . | TRBV30 | . | TGTGCCTGGAGCACGCTGACAGAAGGGCTCTCACCCCTCCACTTT | CAWSTLTEGLSPLHF
TRBJ1-5 | . | TRBV6-2/TRBV6-3 | TRBD1 | TGTGCCAGCAGTACAAAGCCCGGGACAGGGTTCAATCAGCCCCAGCATTTT | CASSTKPGTGFNQPQHF
TRBJ1-5 | . | TRBV19 | . | TGTGCCAGTAGAGAGAATAGCAATCAGCCCCAGCATTTT | CASRENSNQPQHF
TRBJ2-1 | . | TRBV11-2 | TRBD1 | TGTGCCAGCAGCTTGAGACAGGGGGCAAACAATGAGCAGTTCTTC | CASSLRQGANNEQFF
TRBJ2-1 | . | TRBV28 | . | TGTGCCAGCAGTTTCGCCACAGGGTACAATGAGCAGTTCTTC | CASSFATGYNEQFF
TRBJ1-4 | few | TRBV5-1 | . | TGCGCCAGCAGCGCCTCGACAGGTCGAAGTGAAAAACTGTTTTTT | CASSASTGRSEKLFF
TRBJ1-5 | . | TRBV6-2/TRBV6-3 | . | TGTGCCAGCAGTACAGGACATAGCAATCAGCCCCAGCATTTT | CASSTGHSNQPQHF
TRBJ2-2 | . | TRBV18 | TRBD1 | TGTGCCAGCTCACCATTCCGGGACAGGGGAGCCGGGGAGCTGTTTTTT | CASSPFRDRGAGELFF
TRBJ2-2 | . | TRBV28 | TRBD1 | TGTGCCAGCGGGGCCTCCGGGACAGGGGCCGGGGAGCTGTTTTTT | CASGASGTGAGELFF
TRBJ2-1 | . | TRBV28 | TRBD2 | TGTGCCAGCAGTTTATACTGGACTAGTATCTACAATGAGCAGTTCTTC | CASSLYWTSIYNEQFF
TRBJ2-7 | . | TRBV9 | . | TGTGCCAGCAGCCCCAGGCCGGGGTCCCGCGAGCAGTACTTC | CASSPRPGSREQYF
TRBJ1-2 | . | TRBV5-4 | . | TGTGCCAGTAGCTCTTCTCAAACAGGCTATGGCTACACCTTC | CASSSSQTGYGYTF
TRBJ2-5 | . | TRBV9 | . | TGTGCCAGCAGCGTTGGGAGTAGCGGAGAGACCCAGTACTTC | CASSVGSSGETQYF
TRBJ2-7 | . | TRBV29-1 | . | TGCAGCGCGCGTGCAGGGCTCTACGAGCAGTACTTC | CSARAGLYEQYF
TRBJ2-1 | . | TRBV4-1 | TRBD2 | TGCGCCAGCAGCCAAGATTCAGGACTAGCGGGAGGGGTGCAGTTCTTC | CASSQDSGLAGGVQFF
TRBJ1-4 | . | TRBV29-1 | . | TGCAGCGCCTCGACAGGAGAGGGAAATGAAAAACTGTTTTTT | CSASTGEGNEKLFF
TRBJ1-2 | . | TRBV20-1 | . | TGCAGTGCTATGGGAAAAGGTGGCTACACCTTC | CSAMGKGGYTF
TRBJ2-7 | . | TRBV6-1 | . | TGTGCCAGCAGTGAAGCAATAGGACAGATTTACGAGCAGTACTTC | CASSEAIGQIYEQYF
TRBJ2-7 | . | TRBV11-2 | . | TGTGCCAGCAGCTTTACACCCCTTCGGGGAGAGCAGTACTTC | CASSFTPLRGEQYF
TRBJ1-2 | . | TRBV27 | . | TGTGCCAGCAGTTTATCGAAGGGCGACAGAATGTTTATGCGCGGCTACACCTTC | CASSLSKGDRMFMRGYTF
TRBJ2-7 | . | TRBV27 | . | TGTGCCAGCAGTTTACAGAAAGCCTACGAGCAGTACTTC | CASSLQKAYEQYF
TRBJ1-1 | . | TRBV28 | . | TGTGCCAGCAGGATGACAGCGAACACTGAAGCTTTCTTT | CASRMTANTEAFF
TRBJ1-2 | . | TRBV5-1 | . | TGCGCCAGCAGCCCCCCAGACGGTGGATATGGCTACACCTTC | CASSPPDGGYGYTF
TRBJ2-3 | . | TRBV5-6 | . | TGTGCCAGCAGCTTAAGGGCAGGGTCCACAGATACGCAGTATTTT | CASSLRAGSTDTQYF
TRBJ2-7 | . | TRBV7-3 | TRBD2 | TGTGCCAGCTTCGGGACTAGCGGGAGAACGGGTGAGCAGTACTTC | CASFGTSGRTGEQYF
TRBJ2-1 | . | TRBV7-8 | . | TGTGCCAGCAGCTTATTCCTAGCGACCAATGAGCAGTTCTTC | CASSLFLATNEQFF